These 3 T cell receptor beta chains were sequenced from one sample in a study of regulatory T cells in long-lasting Graves disease. In building TCR beta libraries, iRepertoire HTBI primers were used together with Arm-PCR of CDR3 regions. TCRdb reprocessed the multiplex PCR reads with MiXCR, giving one entry per CDR3 protein. The data show some 320,000 distinct CDR3 sequences, under 20% seen once. Time point specified: newly diagnosed GD, antithyroid drugs for less than 3 months. RNA extracted from PBMCs served as the sequencing template. Sequencing used peripheral blood mononuclear cells (PBMCs), obtained at new diagnosis, from a patient treated with antithyroid drugs. The source of these receptors is a female donor with Graves disease.

This clonotype has a count of ten or more. V gene TRBV5-1 combines with J gene TRBJ2-2, with D maybe TRBD1 (6 bases). V lost 3 bases and J lost 4, with 16 bases in between. This CDR3 contains 16 residues. In germline, CDR1 is SGHRS, CDR2 YFSETQ. CDR3 sequence reads: CASSYRTVGSTGELFF. CDR3 nucleotide sequence: TGCGCCAGCAGCTATAGGACAGTAGGGAGCACCGGGGAGCTGTTTTTT.

This clonotype was recorded many times. This chain uses TRBV5-1 with TRBJ2-1; perhaps D is TRBD1 or TRBD2 (5 bases each). Trimming removed 3 bases at V and 3 bases at J, with 7 bases between. CDR1 is SGHRS, CDR2 YFSETQ, per germline. The CDR3 contains 13 residues. DNA of the CDR3: TGCGCCAGCAGCTCGGGACGCTACAATGAGCAGTTCTTC. This gives the protein CASSSGRYNEQFF.

This clonotype occurred a few times. The V call is TRBV28, the J call TRBJ1-5; tentatively, D is TRBD1 (6 bases). CDR3 length equals 15 residues. The V end lost 3 bases, the J end lost 5 bases, and 14 bases lay between the germline ends. CDR1 is MDHEN and CDR2 is SYDVKM in the germline V gene. The CDR3 DNA reads TGTGCCAGCAGTTTCATCGAACAGGGACATCAGCCCCAGCATTTT. It specifies CASSFIEQGHQPQHF.